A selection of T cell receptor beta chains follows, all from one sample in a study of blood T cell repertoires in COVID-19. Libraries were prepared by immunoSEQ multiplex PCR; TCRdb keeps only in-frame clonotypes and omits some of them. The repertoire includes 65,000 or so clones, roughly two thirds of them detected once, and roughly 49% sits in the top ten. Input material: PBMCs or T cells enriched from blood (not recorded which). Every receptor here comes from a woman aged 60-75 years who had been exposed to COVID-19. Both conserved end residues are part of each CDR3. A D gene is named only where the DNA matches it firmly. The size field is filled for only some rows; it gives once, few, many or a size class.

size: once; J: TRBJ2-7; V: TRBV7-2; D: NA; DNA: TGTGCCAGCAGCCCCCGCTACAGGCGCGAGCAGTACTTC; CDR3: CASSPRYRREQYF
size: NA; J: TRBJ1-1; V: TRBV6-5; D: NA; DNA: TGTGCCAGCAGATTACCCCAGGGGAACACTGAAGCTTTCTTT; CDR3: CASRLPQGNTEAFF
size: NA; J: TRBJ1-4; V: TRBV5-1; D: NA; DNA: TGCGCCAGCAGCTTGGAGGGAGCTCCTGAAAAACTGTTTTTT; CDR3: CASSLEGAPEKLFF
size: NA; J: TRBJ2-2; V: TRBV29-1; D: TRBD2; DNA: TGCAGCGTGACTAGCGGGACTAGGGAGCTGTTTTTT; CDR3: CSVTSGTRELFF
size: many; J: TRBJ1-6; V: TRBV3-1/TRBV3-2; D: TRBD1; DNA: TGTGCCAGCAGCCAGCCAGGGGGAAGTAATTCACCCCTCCACTTT; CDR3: CASSQPGGSNSPLHF
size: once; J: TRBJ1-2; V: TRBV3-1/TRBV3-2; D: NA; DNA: TGTGCCAGCAGCTCAGGACTCTATGGCTACACCTTC; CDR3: CASSSGLYGYTF
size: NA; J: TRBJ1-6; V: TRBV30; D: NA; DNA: TGTGCCTGGAGTGTACTGGGCCTTAATTCACCCCTCCACTTT; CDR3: CAWSVLGLNSPLHF
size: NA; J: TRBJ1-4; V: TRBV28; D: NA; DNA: TGTGCCAGCAGGCTGGACCGAGGGCGGTATGAAAAACTGTTTTTT; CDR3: CASRLDRGRYEKLFF
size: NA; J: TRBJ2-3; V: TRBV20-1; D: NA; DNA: TGCAGTGCTACCACTAGCAATACGCAGTATTTT; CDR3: CSATTSNTQYF
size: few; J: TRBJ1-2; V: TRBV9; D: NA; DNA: TGTGCCAGCAGCAAAACAGGGTACTATGGCTACACCTTC; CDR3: CASSKTGYYGYTF
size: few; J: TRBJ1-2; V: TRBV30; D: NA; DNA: TGTGCCTGGCGGCGGGGGAACAACTATGGCTACACCTTC; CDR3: CAWRRGNNYGYTF
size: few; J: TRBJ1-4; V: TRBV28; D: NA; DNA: TGTGCCAGCAGTTTAGTGGGCCTTGGGGAAAAACTGTTTTTT; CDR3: CASSLVGLGEKLFF
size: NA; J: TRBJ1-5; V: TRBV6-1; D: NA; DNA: TGTGCCAGCAGTGAAAAGCCCAGGGGTAGCAATCAGCCCCAGCATTTT; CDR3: CASSEKPRGSNQPQHF
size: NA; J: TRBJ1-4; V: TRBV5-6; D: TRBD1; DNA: TGTGCCAGCAGCACCCGACAGGGGGCCCTAGGGGAAAAACTGTTTTTT; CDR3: CASSTRQGALGEKLFF
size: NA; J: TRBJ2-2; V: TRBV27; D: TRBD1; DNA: TGTGCCAGCAGAAAAACCGGGACAGGGAACACCGGGGAGCTGTTTTTT; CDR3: CASRKTGTGNTGELFF
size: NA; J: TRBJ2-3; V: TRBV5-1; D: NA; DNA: TGCGCCAGCGGGGAGAGTGGCACAGATACGCAGTATTTT; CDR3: CASGESGTDTQYF
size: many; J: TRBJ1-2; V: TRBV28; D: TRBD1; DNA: TGTGCCAGCAGTTTTGTACAGGGGGCTAGCTACACCTTC; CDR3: CASSFVQGASYTF
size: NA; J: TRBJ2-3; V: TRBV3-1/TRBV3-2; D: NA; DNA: TGTGCCAGCAAGGGCCCACGGGGGAGGGATACGCAGTATTTT; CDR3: CASKGPRGRDTQYF